This is a list of T cell receptor beta chains from one sample in a study of glioma-infiltrating T cells after dendritic cell vaccination. Assay used: immunoSEQ multiplex PCR; TCRdb lists only in-frame clones, some missing. The sample holds around 96,000 clones, roughly three quarters seen once. Specimen: blood, collected before dendritic cell vaccination. These receptors came from a human donor with glioblastoma. The CDR3 runs from the conserved cysteine through the conserved F or W. D genes are given only for firm matches. Some rows mark clone size as missing; the rest say once, few, many or name a class of expanded clone.

TRBJ2-1	NA	NA	TRBV18	TGTGCCAGCTCACCCCACCGAGCGAATGAGCAGTTCTTC	CASSPHRANEQFF
TRBJ2-2	once	NA	TRBV30	TGTGCCTGGAGTCTTTCCTTGAACACCGGGGAGCTGTTTTTT	CAWSLSLNTGELFF
TRBJ1-1	NA	NA	TRBV30	TGTGCCTGGAGTGTACGCGGCACCATGAACACTGAAGCTTTCTTT	CAWSVRGTMNTEAFF
TRBJ1-3	once	TRBD1	TRBV6-5	TGTGCCAGCAGCCTGCGGGACAGCCAGGGAAACACCATATATTTT	CASSLRDSQGNTIYF
TRBJ2-7	once	TRBD2	TRBV19	TGTGCCAGTAGTCCCGGTGCGGGAGAGGGATCCTACGAGCAGTACTTC	CASSPGAGEGSYEQYF
TRBJ2-1	NA	TRBD2	TRBV9	TGTGCCAGCAGCGTTAGCGGGAGGACCTACAATGAGCAGTTCTTC	CASSVSGRTYNEQFF
TRBJ2-7	NA	NA	TRBV30	TGTGCCTGGGGAGACGAGGACTACGAGCAGTACTTC	CAWGDEDYEQYF
TRBJ2-1	NA	TRBD2	TRBV7-2	TGTGCCAGCAGCTCTAGCGGGGGCTTCGCCAATGAGCAGTTCTTC	CASSSSGGFANEQFF
TRBJ1-1	NA	NA	TRBV6-5	TGTGCCAGCAGCCGGAACAGGGATAACACTGAAGCTTTCTTT	CASSRNRDNTEAFF
TRBJ1-6	once	NA	TRBV5-1	TGCGCCAGCAGCCAAGAAGTGAGTAATTCACCCCTCCACTTT	CASSQEVSNSPLHF